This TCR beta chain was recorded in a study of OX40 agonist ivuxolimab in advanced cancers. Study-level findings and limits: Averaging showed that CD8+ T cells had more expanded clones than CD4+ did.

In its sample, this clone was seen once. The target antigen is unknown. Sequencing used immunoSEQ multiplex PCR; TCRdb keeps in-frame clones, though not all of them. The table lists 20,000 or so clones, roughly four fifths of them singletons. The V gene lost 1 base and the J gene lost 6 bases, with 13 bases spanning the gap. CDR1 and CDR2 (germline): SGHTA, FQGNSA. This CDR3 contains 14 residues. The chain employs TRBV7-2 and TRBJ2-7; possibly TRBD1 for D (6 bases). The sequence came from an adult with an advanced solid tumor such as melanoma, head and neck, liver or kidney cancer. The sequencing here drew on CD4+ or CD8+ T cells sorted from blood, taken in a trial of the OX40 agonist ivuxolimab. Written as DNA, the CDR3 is TGTGCCAGCAGCTTAGGAGGGGGTGCCTTCGAGCAGTACTTC. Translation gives CASSLGGGAFEQYF.